This T cell receptor beta chain derives from a study of T cell repertoires in cytomegalovirus infection (dated by TCRdb to between 2017 and 2020). General notes on the study: Donor HLA type was relevant to the analysis, as public TCR beta signatures indicated carriage of CMV infection together with the matching HLA type. Overall results and qualifications from the work: Cumulative frequency of public TCR beta family members discriminated carriers of CMV infection plus the relevant HLA type in this cohort and an independent 352-donor cohort. The ex vivo response was dominated by HLA-C-restricted CMV-specific TCR beta clonotypes, which also provided the single most frequent clonotype in two of eight donors.

Sequencing was performed on an Illumina HiSeq 1500. In-frame beta chains were kept once TCRdb had trimmed the public reads at Q25 with fastp and called clones with MiXCR. Rows merge per CDR3 protein into single entries with the most common DNA and genes. In all, the sample holds 250,000 or so distinct CDR3 sequences, and about a sixth of those were seen once. Of the sample, around 43% falls within the top ten clones. Cut back by 5 bases and 7 bases, the V and J ends lie 18 bases apart. The CDR3, from cysteine to phenylalanine, totals 15 residues. Solely the CDR3 DNA is kept, with 45 bases framed from the first base. Via the germline V gene (reference sequence), CDR1 is LNHDA and CDR2 SQIVND. The sample holds many counts of this clonotype. This receptor's antigen is unknown. Base quality data are lacking; no much larger clone is found one base away.

The chain was built from TRBV19 and TRBJ1-5, with a weak D call of TRBD1 (5 bases match). The receptor comes from a human donor in good health (CMV status not recorded). Some clones in this sample may be carry-over from other donors' samples. The sequencing sample was made of CD8+ T cells from PBMCs. The base sequence is TGTGCCAGTAGTCCCGAACAGGAGGGATGGCAGCCCCAGCATTTT. It translates to CASSPEQEGWQPQHF.